This T cell receptor beta chain was obtained from a study of OX40 agonist ivuxolimab in advanced cancers. A word on this clone: Antigen unknown.

Findings of the study overall: By week 6 at 0.1 to 3.0 mg/kg, blood CD4+ and CD8+ T cells had expanded clonally.

Measured with immunoSEQ multiplex PCR; TCRdb has only the in-frame clones, and not every one. The sample consists of about 67,000 clones, 65% to 85% of them appearing once. V was shortened by 3 bases and J by 3 bases, with 13 bases between the two germline ends. Germline V gene sequence: CDR1 SGDLS, CDR2 YYNGEE. CDR3 length: 15 residues. This TCR came from an adult with an advanced solid tumor such as melanoma, head and neck, liver or kidney cancer. Here the sequenced sample was CD4+ or CD8+ T cells sorted from blood, taken in a trial of the OX40 agonist ivuxolimab. The V gene is TRBV9, the J gene TRBJ2-1; TRBD1 is a possible D gene (6 bases). The CDR3 is CASSEQGRGYNEQFF. CDR3 nucleotide sequence: TGTGCCAGCAGCGAACAGGGTAGGGGCTACAATGAGCAGTTCTTC.